This T cell receptor beta chain was captured in a study of blood T cells in healthy people across ages. A sample-barcoded 5' primer and a J-beta primer mix were used in a second PCR of about 6 to 12 cycles. TCRdb re-derived calls from the 5' RACE reads in MiXCR, one entry per CDR3 protein. The profile covers approximately 1.5 million distinct CDR3 sequences, with 40% to 45% appearing a single time and less than 5% taken by the ten largest. Trimming cost V 4 bases and J 7 bases, with 13 bases left between them. The CDR3 has 14 amino acids. Germline V gene lookup returns CDR1 SGHAT and CDR2 FQNNGV. The sample was blood. The receptor was isolated from a woman between 18 and 30 years old in good health. The chain has TRBV11-2 and TRBJ2-2; weak D call: TRBD2 (5 bases). CDR3 amino acids: CASSSVRGIGELFF. Here the CDR3 DNA reads TGTGCCAGCAGCTCGGTTCGGGGTATCGGGGAGCTGTTTTTT.